The 3 T cell receptor beta chains below were found in one sample sequenced in a study of cytomegalovirus exposure and HLA in healthy donors. The PCR contained 60 Vbeta and 13 Jbeta primers. Sequenced by immunoSEQ multiplex PCR; TCRdb stores in-frame clones only, minus some. Seen here are 150,000 to 200,000 clones, around three quarters observed once, and the top ten hold under 2%. Sequenced input: PBMCs. The receptors come from a man between 25 and 39 years old in good health and CMV-seronegative.

V and J are TRBV28 and TRBJ2-6; D possibly corresponds to TRBD1 (5 bases). CDR3 length: 16 residues. The germline V and J ends were trimmed by 8 bases and 0 bases, with 14 bases remaining between them. In germline, CDR1 is MDHEN, CDR2 SYDVKM. CDR3 loop: CASDTRQLSGANVLTF. For the CDR3, the DNA is TGTGCCAGCGATACCCGACAGCTCTCTGGGGCCAACGTCCTGACTTTC.

This clone is a singleton in its sample. This sequence joins TRBV30 and TRBJ1-5; TRBD1 aligns across 8 bases. The CDR3 covers 17 residues. Trimming at V came to 2 bases and at J to 0 bases, leaving 9 bases not matched to a gene. CDR1 and CDR2 from the germline V gene are GTSNPN and SVGIG (reference sequence). CDR3: CAWSYNTGTGSNQPQHF. CDR3 nucleotides: TGTGCCTGGAGTTATAACACCGGGACAGGTAGCAATCAGCCCCAGCATTTT.

The chain couples TRBV30 to TRBJ1-2; a weak D match, TRBD1 (5 bases). The germline CDR1 and CDR2 sequences are GTSNPN and SVGIG (reference sequence). V was cut by 2 bases and J by 8 bases, with 9 bases left in between. This CDR3 has 11 amino acids. CDR3 sequence: CAWSNRYGYTF. CDR3 bases: TGTGCCTGGAGTAACAGGTACGGCTACACCTTC.